The rows below give T cell receptor beta chains drawn from one sample of a study of cytomegalovirus exposure and HLA in healthy donors. The method was immunoSEQ multiplex PCR; TCRdb's version includes in-frame clones alone and lacks a portion of them. The sample records around 210,000 clones, about 85% being singletons. The sequencing input was PBMCs. These receptors all come from a girl aged 2 to 9 in good health and CMV-seronegative. Both conserved end residues are part of each CDR3. The order of the fields is D gene, clone size, J gene, V gene, CDR3 protein, CDR3 DNA. D genes are given only for firm matches. Part of the rows lack a size; the others show once, few, many or a class for expanded clones.

>TRBD1|-|TRBJ2-7|TRBV7-2
CASSLVAQGDLYEQYF
TGTGCCAGCAGCTTAGTAGCACAGGGGGACCTCTACGAGCAGTACTTC
>TRBD2|-|TRBJ2-3|TRBV7-3
CASSLRRGDTQYF
TGTGCCAGCAGCTTAAGGCGGGGGGATACGCAGTATTTT
>-|-|TRBJ2-3|TRBV7-9
CASSSRGGGDTQYF
TGTGCCAGCAGCTCCAGGGGAGGGGGAGATACGCAGTATTTT
>-|-|TRBJ2-5|TRBV15
CATSRVAGVMETQYF
TGTGCCACCAGCAGAGTGGCCGGGGTGATGGAGACCCAGTACTTC
>TRBD2|once|TRBJ2-5|TRBV7-3
CASSFSSGGVGTQYF
TGTGCCAGCAGCTTCTCTAGCGGGGGAGTGGGGACCCAGTACTTC
>TRBD1|few|TRBJ2-1|TRBV13
CASSPRTGYNEQFF
TGTGCCAGCAGCCCCCGGACAGGTTACAATGAGCAGTTCTTC
>-|few|TRBJ1-1|TRBV7-9
CAGGRVNTEAFF
TGTGCCGGAGGACGGGTAAACACTGAAGCTTTCTTT
>TRBD1|few|TRBJ1-2|TRBV5-1
CASSLSGGSGGYTF
TGCGCCAGCAGCTTATCAGGGGGCTCGGGTGGCTACACCTTC
>-|-|TRBJ2-1|TRBV4-1
CASSLSLSSYNEQFF
TGCGCCAGCAGCCTCTCCTTGAGCTCCTACAATGAGCAGTTCTTC
>-|-|TRBJ1-3|TRBV30
CAWSVMGRWNTIYF
TGTGCCTGGAGTGTTATGGGGCGCTGGAACACCATATATTTT
>TRBD2|-|TRBJ2-7|TRBV30
CAWSGSGLKYEQYF
TGTGCCTGGAGTGGTAGCGGGTTAAAGTACGAGCAGTACTTC
>TRBD2|-|TRBJ2-7|TRBV30
CAWTSGRSNLPYEQYF
TGTGCCTGGACTAGCGGGAGGTCCAATCTCCCCTACGAGCAGTACTTC
>TRBD2|-|TRBJ2-7|TRBV10-1
CASTLAGGHDEQYF
TGCGCCAGCACCCTAGCGGGAGGGCATGACGAGCAGTACTTC
>TRBD1|-|TRBJ2-7|TRBV19
CASSMGDRVIYEQYF
TGTGCCAGTAGTATGGGGGACAGGGTCATCTACGAGCAGTACTTC
>-|-|TRBJ1-2|TRBV6-5
CASSYSARAWDGYTF
TGTGCCAGCAGTTACTCGGCCAGGGCTTGGGATGGCTACACCTTC
>TRBD1|-|TRBJ1-2|TRBV7-3
CASRLNRGGYGYTF
TGTGCCAGCAGGTTGAACAGGGGAGGATATGGCTACACCTTC
>TRBD1|once|TRBJ1-6|TRBV15
CATSRDGQGISPLHF
TGTGCCACCAGCAGAGATGGACAGGGAATTTCACCCCTCCACTTT
>-|-|TRBJ1-6|TRBV18
CASSPKGANSPLHF
TGTGCCAGCTCACCCAAAGGGGCCAATTCACCCCTCCACTTT
>-|-|TRBJ2-3|TRBV2
CASTSGDTQYF
TGTGCCAGCACCTCGGGTGATACGCAGTATTTT
>-|few|TRBJ1-1|TRBV2
CATQIDGAETEAFF
TGTGCCACCCAGATCGATGGGGCAGAGACTGAAGCTTTCTTT
>TRBD2|-|TRBJ2-5|TRBV6-5
CASSYSRGTTRETQYF
TGTGCCAGCAGTTACTCGCGGGGGACGACCCGGGAGACCCAGTACTTC
>-|few|TRBJ2-1|TRBV30
CAWSLSREQFF
TGTGCCTGGAGCCTTAGCAGAGAGCAGTTCTTC
>-|-|TRBJ1-6|TRBV6-5
CASRLDSNSPLHF
TGTGCCAGCCGACTGGACAGTAATTCACCCCTCCACTTT